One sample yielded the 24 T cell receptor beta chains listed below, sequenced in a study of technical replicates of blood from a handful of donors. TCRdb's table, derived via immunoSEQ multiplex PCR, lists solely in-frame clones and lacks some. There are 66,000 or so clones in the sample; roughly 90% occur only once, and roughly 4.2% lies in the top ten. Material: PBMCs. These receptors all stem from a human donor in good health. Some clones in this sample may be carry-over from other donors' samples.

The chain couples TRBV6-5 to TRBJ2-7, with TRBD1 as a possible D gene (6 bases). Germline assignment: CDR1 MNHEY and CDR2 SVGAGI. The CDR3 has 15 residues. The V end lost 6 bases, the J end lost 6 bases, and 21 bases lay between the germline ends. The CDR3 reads CASSLQGWGSGEQYF. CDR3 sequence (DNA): TGTGCCAGCAGCCTACAGGGTTGGGGGTCGGGCGAGCAGTACTTC.

This chain's CDR3 is CASSLTSANQFF. CDR3 DNA: TGTGCCAGCAGCTTAACAAGCGCCAATCAGTTCTTC. The chain uses TRBV7-9 and TRBJ2-1; the D is unclear. Germline V gives CDR1 SEHNR, CDR2 FQNEAQ (reference sequence). V was cut by 2 bases and J by 13 bases, with 12 bases left in between. This CDR3 has 12 residues. The full variable domain, rest sourced from reference TRBV7-9 and TRBJ2-1, is DTGVSQNPRHKITKRGQNVTFRCDPISEHNRLYWYRQTLGQGPEFLTYFQNEAQLEKSRLLSDRFSAERPKGSFSTLEIQRTEQGDSAMYLCASSLTSANQFFGPGTRLTVL.

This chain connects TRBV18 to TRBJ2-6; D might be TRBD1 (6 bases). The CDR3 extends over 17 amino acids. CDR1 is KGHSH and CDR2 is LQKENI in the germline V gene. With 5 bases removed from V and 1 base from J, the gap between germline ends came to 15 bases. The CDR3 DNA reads TGTGCCAGCTCAGCCGGGACATACAGATCTGGGGCCAACGTCCTGACTTTC. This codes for CASSAGTYRSGANVLTF.

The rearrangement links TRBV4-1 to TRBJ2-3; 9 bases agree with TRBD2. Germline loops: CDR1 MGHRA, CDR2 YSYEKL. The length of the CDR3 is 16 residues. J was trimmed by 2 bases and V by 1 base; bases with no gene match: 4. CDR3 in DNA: TGCGCCAGCAGCCAAGGGGCGGGGGGGTTCACAGATACGCAGTATTTT. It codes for CASSQGAGGFTDTQYF.

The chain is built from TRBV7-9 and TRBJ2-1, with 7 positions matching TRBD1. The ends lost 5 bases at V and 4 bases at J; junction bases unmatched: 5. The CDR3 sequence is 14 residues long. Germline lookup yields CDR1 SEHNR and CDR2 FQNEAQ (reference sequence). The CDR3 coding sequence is TGTGCCAGCAGCCCGGGACAGACTTACAATGAGCAGTTCTTC. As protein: CASSPGQTYNEQFF.

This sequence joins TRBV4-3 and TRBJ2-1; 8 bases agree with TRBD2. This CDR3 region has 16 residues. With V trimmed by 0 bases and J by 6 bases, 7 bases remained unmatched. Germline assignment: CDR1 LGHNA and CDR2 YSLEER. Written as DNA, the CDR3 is TGCGCCAGCAGCCAAGATTTGCGGGAGGTTCGCAATGAGCAGTTCTTC. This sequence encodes CASSQDLREVRNEQFF.

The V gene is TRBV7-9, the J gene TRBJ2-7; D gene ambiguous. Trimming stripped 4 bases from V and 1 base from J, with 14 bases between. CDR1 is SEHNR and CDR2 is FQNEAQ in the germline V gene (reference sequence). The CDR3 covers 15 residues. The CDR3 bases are TGTGCCAGCAGCTCGGCCTCCGGCGGTTCCTACGAGCAGTACTTC. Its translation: CASSSASGGSYEQYF.

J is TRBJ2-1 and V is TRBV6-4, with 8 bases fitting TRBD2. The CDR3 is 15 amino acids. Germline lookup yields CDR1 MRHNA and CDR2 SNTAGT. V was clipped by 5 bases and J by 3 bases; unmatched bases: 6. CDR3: CASSINAGGYNEQFF. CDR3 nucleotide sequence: TGTGCCAGCAGTATTAACGCGGGGGGCTACAATGAGCAGTTCTTC.

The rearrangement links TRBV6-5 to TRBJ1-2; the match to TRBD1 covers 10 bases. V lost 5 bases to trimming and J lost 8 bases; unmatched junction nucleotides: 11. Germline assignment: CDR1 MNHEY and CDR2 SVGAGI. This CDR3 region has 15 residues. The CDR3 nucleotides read TGTGCCAGCAGTAAAAGGGACAGGGGAATAGGCGGCTACACCTTC. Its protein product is CASSKRDRGIGGYTF.

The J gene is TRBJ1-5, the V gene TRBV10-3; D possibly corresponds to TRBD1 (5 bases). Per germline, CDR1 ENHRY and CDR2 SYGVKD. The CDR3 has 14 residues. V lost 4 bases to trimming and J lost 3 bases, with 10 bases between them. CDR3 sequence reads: CAISATETNQPQHF. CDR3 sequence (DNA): TGTGCCATCAGTGCGACAGAGACCAATCAGCCCCAGCATTTT.

CDR3 amino acids: CATSRREVGETQYF. CDR3 in DNA: TGTGCCACCTCTCGCAGGGAGGTAGGGGAGACCCAGTACTTC. V gene TRBV6-5 combines with J gene TRBJ2-5, with D possibly being TRBD2 (6 bases). The CDR3 extends over 14 amino acids. V was shortened by 10 bases and J by 5 bases, with 20 bases between the two germline ends. Per the germline V gene, CDR1 is MNHEY and CDR2 is SVGAGI.

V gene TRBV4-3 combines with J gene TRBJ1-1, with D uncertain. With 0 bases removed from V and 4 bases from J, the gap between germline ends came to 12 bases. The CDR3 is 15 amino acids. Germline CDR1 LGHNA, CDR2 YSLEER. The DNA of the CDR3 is TGCGCCAGCAGCCAAGATCGGGATTTGGCCACTGAAGCTTTCTTT. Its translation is CASSQDRDLATEAFF.

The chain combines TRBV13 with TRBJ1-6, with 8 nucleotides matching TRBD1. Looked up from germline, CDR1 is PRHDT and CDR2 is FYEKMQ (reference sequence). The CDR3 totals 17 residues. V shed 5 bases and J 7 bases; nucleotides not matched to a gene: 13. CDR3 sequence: CASSRLGWDRKNSPLHF. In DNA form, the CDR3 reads TGTGCCAGCAGCCGATTAGGTTGGGACAGGAAAAATTCACCCCTCCACTTT.

The CDR3 region has the DNA TGTGCCAGTAGTACCCGGACAGGGGCGAACTATGGCTACACCTTC. It is translated as CASSTRTGANYGYTF. The chain has TRBV19 and TRBJ1-2; 9 bases agree with TRBD1. CDR1 LNHDA and CDR2 SQIVND come from the germline V gene (reference sequence). This CDR3 has 15 amino acids. V lost 4 bases and J lost 2; bases outside the gene matches: 5.

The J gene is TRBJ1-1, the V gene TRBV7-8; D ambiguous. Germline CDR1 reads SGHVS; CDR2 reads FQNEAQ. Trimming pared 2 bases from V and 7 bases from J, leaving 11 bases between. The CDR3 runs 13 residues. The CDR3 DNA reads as TGTGCCAGCAGCTTACTGACCGGGGTTGAAGCTTTCTTT. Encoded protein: CASSLLTGVEAFF.

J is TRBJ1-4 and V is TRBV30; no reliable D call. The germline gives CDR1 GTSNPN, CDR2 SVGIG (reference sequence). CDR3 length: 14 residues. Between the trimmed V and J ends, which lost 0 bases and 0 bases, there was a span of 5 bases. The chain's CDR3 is CAWSVSTTNEKLFF. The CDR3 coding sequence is TGTGCCTGGAGTGTAAGCACAACTAATGAAAAACTGTTTTTT.

CDR3 nucleotide sequence: TGTGCCAGCAGCGCCTTAAGGGGCCCCTACAATGAGCAGTTCTTC. It encodes CASSALRGPYNEQFF. The chain has TRBV6-1 and TRBJ2-1, with D perhaps matching TRBD1 (5 bases). This CDR3 spans 15 amino acids. V shed 6 bases and J shed 2 bases, with 14 bases lying between them. The germline V gene encodes CDR1 MNHNS and CDR2 SASEGT.

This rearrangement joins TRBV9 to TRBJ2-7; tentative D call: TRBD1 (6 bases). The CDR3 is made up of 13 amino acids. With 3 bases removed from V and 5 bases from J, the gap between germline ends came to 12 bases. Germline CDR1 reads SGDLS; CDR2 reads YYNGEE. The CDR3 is CASSAGDIHEQYF. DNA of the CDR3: TGTGCCAGCAGCGCCGGGGACATCCACGAGCAGTACTTC.

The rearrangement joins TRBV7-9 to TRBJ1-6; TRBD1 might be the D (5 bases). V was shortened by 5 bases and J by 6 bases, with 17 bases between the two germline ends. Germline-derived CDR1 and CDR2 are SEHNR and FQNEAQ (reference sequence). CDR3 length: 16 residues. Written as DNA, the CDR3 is TGTGCCAGCAGCCCAAGAATTAGGACACTTAATTCACCCCTCCACTTT. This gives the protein CASSPRIRTLNSPLHF.

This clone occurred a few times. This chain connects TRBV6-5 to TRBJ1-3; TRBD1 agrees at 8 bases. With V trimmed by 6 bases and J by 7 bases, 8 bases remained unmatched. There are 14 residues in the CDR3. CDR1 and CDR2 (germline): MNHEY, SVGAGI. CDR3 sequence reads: CASSQGQGGNTIYF. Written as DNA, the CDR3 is TGTGCCAGCAGCCAAGGACAGGGTGGGAACACCATATATTTT.

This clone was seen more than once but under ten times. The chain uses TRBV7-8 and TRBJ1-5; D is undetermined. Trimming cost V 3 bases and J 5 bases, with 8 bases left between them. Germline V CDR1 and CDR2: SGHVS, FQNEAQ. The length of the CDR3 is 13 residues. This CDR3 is CASSFRGDQPQHF. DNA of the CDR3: TGTGCCAGCAGCTTTCGGGGAGATCAGCCCCAGCATTTT.

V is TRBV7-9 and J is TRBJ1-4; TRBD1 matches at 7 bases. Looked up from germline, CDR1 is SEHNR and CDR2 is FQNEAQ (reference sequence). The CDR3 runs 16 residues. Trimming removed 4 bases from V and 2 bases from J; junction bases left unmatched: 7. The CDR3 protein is CASSSRQGLTNEKLFF. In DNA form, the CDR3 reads TGTGCCAGCAGCTCACGACAGGGTCTCACTAATGAAAAACTGTTTTTT.

The chain's CDR3 is CASSPTQARAFMNTEAFF. The CDR3 DNA sequence: TGTGCCAGCAGCCCAACACAGGCCAGGGCCTTTATGAACACTGAAGCTTTCTTT. The chain employs TRBV9 and TRBJ1-1, with D possibly TRBD1 on 5 matching bases. The CDR3 totals 18 residues. The germline gives CDR1 SGDLS, CDR2 YYNGEE. V dropped 4 bases and J dropped 0 bases, with 22 bases sitting between them.

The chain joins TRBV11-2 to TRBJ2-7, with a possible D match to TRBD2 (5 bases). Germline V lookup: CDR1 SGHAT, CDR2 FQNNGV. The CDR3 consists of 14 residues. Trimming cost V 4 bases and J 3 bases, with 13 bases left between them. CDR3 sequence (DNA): TGTGCCAGCAGCTCCTTGACTACCTACTACGAGCAGTACTTC. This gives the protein CASSSLTTYYEQYF.